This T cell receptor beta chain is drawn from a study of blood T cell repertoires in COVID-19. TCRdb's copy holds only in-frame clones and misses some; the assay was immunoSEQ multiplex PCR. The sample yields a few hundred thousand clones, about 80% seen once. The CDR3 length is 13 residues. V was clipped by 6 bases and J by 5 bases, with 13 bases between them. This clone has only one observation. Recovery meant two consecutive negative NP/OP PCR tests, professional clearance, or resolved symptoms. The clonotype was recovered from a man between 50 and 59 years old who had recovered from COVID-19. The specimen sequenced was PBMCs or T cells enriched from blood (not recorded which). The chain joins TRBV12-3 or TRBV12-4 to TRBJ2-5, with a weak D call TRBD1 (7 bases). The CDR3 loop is CASRTRGRETQYF. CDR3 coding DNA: TGTGCCAGCAGGACCAGGGGGAGGGAGACCCAGTACTTC.